The T cell receptor beta chain under discussion was sequenced for a study of blood T cell repertoires in COVID-19. Membership in each cohort depended on participant-reported clinical history. CDR1 LGHNA and CDR2 YSLEER come from the germline V gene. Trimming stripped 3 bases from V and 0 bases from J, with 9 bases between. The CDR3 contains 15 residues. Sequenced by immunoSEQ multiplex PCR; TCRdb stores in-frame clones only, minus some. The profile shows 300,000 to 400,000 clones, 80% to 90% of them singletons. Sequencing input: PBMCs or T cells enriched from blood (not recorded which). The chain recombines TRBV4-3 with TRBJ2-1; D gene uncertain. The source is a man between 18 and 35 years old who had recovered from COVID-19. CDR3 coding DNA: TGCGCCAGCAGCCAGGGTCAGGCCTCCTACAATGAGCAGTTCTTC. This sequence encodes CASSQGQASYNEQFF.